Presented here are 14 T cell receptor beta chains from one specimen sequenced in a study of OX40 agonist ivuxolimab in advanced cancers. Clones were sequenced by immunoSEQ multiplex PCR, and TCRdb holds only the in-frame ones, with some missing. Of about 77,000 clones listed, approximately 92% are singletons. Sequencing was performed on CD4+ or CD8+ T cells sorted from blood, taken in a trial of the OX40 agonist ivuxolimab. These receptors originate from an adult with an advanced solid tumor such as melanoma, head and neck, liver or kidney cancer.

The CDR3 sequence is CASSFKFPTGGRSNQPQHF. In DNA, the CDR3 is TGTGCCAGCAGCTTCAAATTCCCGACAGGGGGCAGAAGCAATCAGCCCCAGCATTTT. The V and J genes are TRBV12-1 and TRBJ1-5; the DNA was not compared with TRBD1, the D call given in the table. TRBV12-1 is an annotated pseudogene. CDR3 length: 19 residues.

V gene TRBV5-1 combines with J gene TRBJ1-1, with D perhaps TRBD1 (5 bases). Trimming removed 0 bases from V and 3 bases from J, with 9 bases in between. This CDR3 has 14 amino acids. CDR1 and CDR2 (germline): SGHRS, YFSETQ. CDR3 residues: CASSLDGAYTEAFF. The CDR3 DNA follows: TGCGCCAGCAGCTTGGACGGGGCGTACACTGAAGCTTTCTTT.

The J gene is TRBJ1-1, the V gene TRBV6-5; tentative D call: TRBD1 (5 bases). Between the trimmed V and J ends, which lost 11 bases and 0 bases, there was a span of 13 bases. Germline V CDR1 and CDR2: MNHEY, SVGAGI. This CDR3 has 13 residues. CDR3 coding DNA: TGTGCCGTGGGGGGAGCGATGAACACTGAAGCTTTCTTT. Translating gives CAVGGAMNTEAFF.

The CDR3 DNA reads as TGTGCCAGCAACACTGGACAGGGGGCAGTTGAGCAGTACTTC. Translated, it gives CASNTGQGAVEQYF. This rearrangement joins TRBV19 to TRBJ2-7, with 11 bases matching TRBD1. V gave up 9 bases and J gave up 7 bases; unmatched junction bases: 11. Germline V gene data show CDR1 as LNHDA and CDR2 as SQIVND (reference sequence). The length of the CDR3 is 14 residues.

The gene calls are TRBV5-1 and TRBJ2-3, with D possibly matching TRBD2 (8 bases). CDR3 size: 14 residues. Trimming took off 7 bases at V and 3 bases at J, with 15 bases between the two ends. CDR1 is SGHRS, CDR2 YFSETQ, per germline. The CDR3 reads CASFRGGQTDTQYF. Here the CDR3 DNA reads TGCGCCAGCTTCCGGGGGGGACAGACAGATACGCAGTATTTT. Drawing the rest from reference TRBV5-1 and TRBJ2-3, the complete variable domain is KAGVTQTPRYLIKTRGQQVTLSCSPISGHRSVSWYQQTPGQGLQFLFEYFSETQRNKGNFPGRFSGRQFSNSRSEMNVSTLELGDSALYLCASFRGGQTDTQYFGPGTRLTVL.

This chain uses TRBV30 with TRBJ1-1, with D possibly being TRBD1 (5 bases). V was shortened by 0 bases and J by 2 bases, with 10 bases between the two germline ends. Germline values: CDR1 GTSNPN, CDR2 SVGIG (reference sequence). The CDR3 spans 14 residues. CDR3 residues: CAWSVLQGNTEAFF. The CDR3 coding sequence is TGTGCCTGGAGTGTATTGCAGGGAAACACTGAAGCTTTCTTT.

This chain links TRBV2 with TRBJ2-7, with D hard to call. Looked up from germline, CDR1 is SNHLY and CDR2 is FYNNEI. V lost 1 base to trimming and J lost 9 bases, with 7 bases between them. The CDR3 totals 11 residues. The CDR3 DNA reads as TGTGCCAGCAGTGAAGGAGCAGCGCAGTACTTC. Translation gives CASSEGAAQYF.

CDR3 amino acids: CASSPTFSTLQGTEAFF. Written as DNA, the CDR3 is TGTGCCAGCAGCCCCACGTTTTCGACCCTCCAGGGAACTGAAGCTTTCTTT. The gene calls are TRBV2 and TRBJ1-1; possible D gene TRBD1, 5 bases. The length of the CDR3 is 17 residues. Germline V gives CDR1 SNHLY, CDR2 FYNNEI. V lost 6 bases and J 5 bases, leaving 25 bases between the germline ends.

The chain couples TRBV30 to TRBJ2-1; D possibly corresponds to TRBD2 (5 bases). The V gene's germline CDR1 is GTSNPN and CDR2 SVGIG (reference sequence). The CDR3 sequence is 12 residues long. Trimming took 3 bases from V and 5 from J, leaving 8 bases between them. CDR3 sequence reads: CAWRVANNEQFF. The CDR3, as DNA: TGTGCCTGGAGGGTAGCGAACAATGAGCAGTTCTTC.

The rearrangement uses TRBV7-3 and TRBJ1-1, with a weak D call TRBD1 (5 bases). The CDR3 is 15 residues long. Germline V gene sequence: CDR1 SGHTA, CDR2 FQGTGA. V lost 4 bases and J lost 0, with 12 bases in between. The CDR3, as DNA: TGTGCCAGCAGCTCTGGGGCGAACATGAACACTGAAGCTTTCTTT. This encodes CASSSGANMNTEAFF.

This chain uses TRBV27 with TRBJ2-5, with 8 nucleotides matching TRBD1. The CDR3 consists of 14 residues. V lost 5 bases and J lost 4; bases outside the gene matches: 6. The germline gives CDR1 MNHEY, CDR2 SMNVEV (reference sequence). The CDR3 protein is CASSPGTGRETQYF. The CDR3 DNA reads as TGTGCCAGCAGTCCCGGGACAGGTAGAGAGACCCAGTACTTC.

This chain uses TRBV6-1 with TRBJ2-7; TRBD2 might be the D (6 bases). The CDR3 spans 15 residues. The germline V gene encodes CDR1 MNHNS and CDR2 SASEGT. Trimming took off 7 bases at V and 7 bases at J, with 23 bases between the two ends. The CDR3 protein is CASTGLGTPLGEQYF. CDR3 sequence (DNA): TGTGCCAGCACCGGCCTCGGGACTCCTCTGGGGGAGCAGTACTTC.

The rearrangement links TRBV19 to TRBJ1-5; D is uncertain. This CDR3 comprises 13 residues. In germline, CDR1 is LNHDA, CDR2 SQIVND (reference sequence). V shed 3 bases and J shed 4 bases, with 7 bases lying between them. Here the CDR3 reads CASSIQPNQPQHF. The DNA for the CDR3 is TGTGCCAGTAGTATCCAACCTAATCAGCCCCAGCATTTT. The entire variable domain, with the rest obtained from reference TRBV19 and TRBJ1-5, is as follows: DGGITQSPKYLFRKEGQNVTLSCEQNLNHDAMYWYRQDPGQGLRLIYYSQIVNDFQKGDIAEGYSVSREKKESFPLTVTSAQKNPTAFYLCASSIQPNQPQHFGDGTRLSIL.

The gene calls are TRBV19 and TRBJ2-4, with a tentative D call TRBD1 (5 bases). The CDR3 has 17 residues. The V gene's germline CDR1 is LNHDA and CDR2 SQIVND (reference sequence). Trimming shortened V by 2 bases and J by 0 bases, and 14 bases separated the two germline ends. The CDR3 DNA reads as TGTGCCAGTAGTATATTAATCCGGCAGGGAGCCAAAAACATTCAGTACTTC. Encoded protein: CASSILIRQGAKNIQYF.